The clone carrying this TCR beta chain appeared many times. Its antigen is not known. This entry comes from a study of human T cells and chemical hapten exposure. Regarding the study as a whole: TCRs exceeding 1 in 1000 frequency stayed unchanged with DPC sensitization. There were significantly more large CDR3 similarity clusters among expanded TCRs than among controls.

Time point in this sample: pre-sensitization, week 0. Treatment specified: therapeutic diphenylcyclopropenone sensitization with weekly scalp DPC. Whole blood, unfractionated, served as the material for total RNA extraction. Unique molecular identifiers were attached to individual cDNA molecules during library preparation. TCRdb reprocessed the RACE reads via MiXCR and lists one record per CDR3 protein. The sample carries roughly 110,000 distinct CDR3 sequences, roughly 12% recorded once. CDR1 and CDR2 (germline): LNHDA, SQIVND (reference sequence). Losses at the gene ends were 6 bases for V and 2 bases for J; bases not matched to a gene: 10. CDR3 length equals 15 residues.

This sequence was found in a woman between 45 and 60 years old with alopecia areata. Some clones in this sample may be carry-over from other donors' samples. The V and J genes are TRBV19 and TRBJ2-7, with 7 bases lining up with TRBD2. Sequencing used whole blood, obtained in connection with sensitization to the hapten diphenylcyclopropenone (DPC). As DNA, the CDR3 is TGTGCCAGTAGCCCACCGGGAGGAACCCCCTACGAGCAGTACTTC. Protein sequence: CASSPPGGTPYEQYF. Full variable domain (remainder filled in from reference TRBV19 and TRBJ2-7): DGGITQSPKYLFRKEGQNVTLSCEQNLNHDAMYWYRQDPGQGLRLIYYSQIVNDFQKGDIAEGYSVSREKKESFPLTVTSAQKNPTAFYLCASSPPGGTPYEQYFGPGTRLTVT.